What follows describes a single TCR beta chain. The data were obtained in a study of blood T cell repertoires in COVID-19. Data came from immunoSEQ multiplex PCR; TCRdb stores just in-frame clones and leaves some out. Of approximately 46,000 clones in the sample, roughly 70% are singletons; the top ten hold roughly two thirds. Germline values: CDR1 SGHNT, CDR2 YYREEE (reference sequence). V shed 3 bases and J 4 bases; nucleotides not matched to a gene: 4. This CDR3 has 15 amino acids. This clonotype originated in an elderly man with acute or convalescent COVID-19. Sequenced: peripheral blood. The V gene is TRBV5-4, the J gene TRBJ2-7; 13 bases line up with TRBD2. For the CDR3, the DNA is TGTGCCAGCAGCTCCGGACTAGCGGGAGTTTACGAGCAGTACTTC. This gives the protein CASSSGLAGVYEQYF.